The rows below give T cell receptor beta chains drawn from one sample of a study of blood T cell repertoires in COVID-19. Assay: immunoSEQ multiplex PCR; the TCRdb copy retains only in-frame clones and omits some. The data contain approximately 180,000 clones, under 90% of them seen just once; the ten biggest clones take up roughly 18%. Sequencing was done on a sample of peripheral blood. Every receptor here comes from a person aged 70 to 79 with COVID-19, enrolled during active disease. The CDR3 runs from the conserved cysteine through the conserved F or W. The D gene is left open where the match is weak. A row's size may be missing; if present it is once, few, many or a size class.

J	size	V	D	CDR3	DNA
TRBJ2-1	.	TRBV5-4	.	CASSLDPRGVINEQFF	TGTGCCAGCAGCTTGGATCCGCGGGGCGTTATCAATGAGCAGTTCTTC
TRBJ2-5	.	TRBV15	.	CATSRDFIAQYF	TGTGCCACCAGCAGAGATTTTATCGCCCAGTACTTC
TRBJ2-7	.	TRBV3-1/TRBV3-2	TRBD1	CASSLGTGVSSYEQYF	TGTGCCAGCAGCCTTGGGACAGGGGTGAGCTCCTACGAGCAGTACTTC
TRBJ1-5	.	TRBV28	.	CASSLGAAGNQPQHF	TGTGCCAGCAGTTTAGGGGCAGCTGGGAATCAGCCCCAGCATTTT
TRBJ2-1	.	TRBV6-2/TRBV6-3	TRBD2	CASSYSISGIYESYNEQFF	TGTGCCAGCAGTTATTCGATTAGCGGGATCTATGAATCCTACAATGAGCAGTTCTTC
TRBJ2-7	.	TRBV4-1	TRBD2	CASSQGGQPNYEQYF	TGCGCCAGCAGCCAGGGAGGGCAGCCTAACTACGAGCAGTACTTC
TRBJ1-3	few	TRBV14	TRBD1	CASSPTGGRDTIYF	TGTGCCAGCAGCCCGACAGGGGGGCGAGACACCATATATTTT
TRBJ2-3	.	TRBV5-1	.	CASSRIPGDTQYF	TGCGCCAGCAGCAGGATCCCGGGGGATACGCAGTATTTT
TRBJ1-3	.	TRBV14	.	CASSRDTGNTIYF	TGTGCCAGCAGCCGGGACACTGGAAACACCATATATTTT
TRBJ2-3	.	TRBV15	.	CATSRAQGMGDTQYF	TGTGCCACCAGCAGAGCCCAGGGGATGGGAGATACGCAGTATTTT
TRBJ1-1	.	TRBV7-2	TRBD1	CASSFLPNRGNTEAFF	TGTGCCAGCAGCTTTTTGCCAAACAGGGGGAACACTGAAGCTTTCTTT
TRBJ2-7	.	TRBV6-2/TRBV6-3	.	CASSLGQRNTYEQYF	TGTGCCAGCAGTTTAGGACAGCGAAACACCTACGAGCAGTACTTC
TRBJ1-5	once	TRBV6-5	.	CASKPRGPQPQHF	TGTGCCAGCAAACCCAGGGGTCCGCAGCCCCAGCATTTT
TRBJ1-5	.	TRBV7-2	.	CASSLPAGGGNQPQHF	TGTGCCAGCAGCTTACCTGCGGGAGGAGGGAATCAGCCCCAGCATTTT
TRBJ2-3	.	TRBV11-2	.	CASSLEAHTQYF	TGTGCCAGCAGCTTAGAGGCACATACGCAGTATTTT
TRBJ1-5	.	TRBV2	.	CASSESGVSNQPQHF	TGTGCCAGCAGTGAAAGCGGGGTGAGCAATCAGCCCCAGCATTTT
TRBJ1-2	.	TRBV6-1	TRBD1	CASTFLTGPNGYTF	TGTGCCAGCACCTTCCTGACAGGGCCGAATGGCTACACCTTC
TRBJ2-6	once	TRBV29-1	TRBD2	CSVLRREGSAGANVLTF	TGCAGCGTTCTAAGGCGGGAGGGCTCAGCTGGGGCCAACGTCCTGACTTTC
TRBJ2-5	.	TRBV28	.	CASSLRTQRQQETQYF	TGTGCCAGCAGTTTAAGGACGCAGCGGCAACAAGAGACCCAGTACTTC
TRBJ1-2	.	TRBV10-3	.	CASVAEGRKNYGYTF	TGTGCCTCGGTTGCGGAGGGTAGGAAGAACTATGGCTACACCTTC
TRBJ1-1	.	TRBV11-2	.	CASSLEGGGQNTEAFF	TGTGCCAGCAGCCTAGAGGGGGGGGGCCAGAACACTGAAGCTTTCTTT
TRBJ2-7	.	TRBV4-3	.	CASSQGALAGGAREQYF	TGCGCCAGCAGCCAAGGTGCGCTAGCAGGAGGCGCTCGCGAGCAGTACTTC
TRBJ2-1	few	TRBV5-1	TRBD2	CASSLTSSGGYNEQFF	TGCGCCAGCAGCCTGACTTCTAGCGGGGGGTACAATGAGCAGTTCTTC
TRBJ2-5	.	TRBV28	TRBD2	CASSLGGTSGSIGETQYF	TGTGCCAGCAGTTTGGGGGGGACTAGCGGGAGTATCGGAGAGACCCAGTACTTC
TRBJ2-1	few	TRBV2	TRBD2	CASSPTSGRAHNEQFF	TGTGCCAGCAGTCCAACTAGCGGGAGGGCCCACAATGAGCAGTTCTTC
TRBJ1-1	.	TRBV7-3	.	CASSLSPAMNTEAFF	TGTGCCAGCAGCTTATCACCAGCGATGAACACTGAAGCTTTCTTT
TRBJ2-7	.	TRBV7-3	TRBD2	CASSLAGGHQYEQYF	TGTGCCAGCAGCTTAGCGGGGGGCCACCAGTACGAGCAGTACTTC